The 27 T cell receptor beta chains below were found in one sample sequenced in a study of T cells in Graves' hyperthyroidism and ophthalmopathy. Amplified regions were TCR beta CDR3 sequences from RNA transcripts. When the TCR CDR3 underwent first-round RT-PCR, the HTBI primer set was used. One entry per CDR3 protein, called by TCRdb with MiXCR from the multiplex PCR reads. The sample has 360,000 or so distinct CDR3 sequences; over 15% are singletons. The sample comprised blood. The receptors originated from a woman younger than 35 with Graves' hyperthyroidism.

Many counts were recorded for this clonotype. The chain links TRBV5-1 to TRBJ2-5; D call uncertain. The V end lost 0 bases, the J end lost 5 bases, and 8 bases lay between the germline ends. CDR3 length: 13 residues. Germline V gene sequence: CDR1 SGHRS, CDR2 YFSETQ. The CDR3 loop is CASSLAGTETQYF. The CDR3 coding sequence is TGCGCCAGCAGCTTGGCCGGCACGGAGACCCAGTACTTC. The complete variable domain, with remaining parts taken from reference TRBV5-1 and TRBJ2-5, reads KAGVTQTPRYLIKTRGQQVTLSCSPISGHRSVSWYQQTPGQGLQFLFEYFSETQRNKGNFPGRFSGRQFSNSRSEMNVSTLELGDSALYLCASSLAGTETQYFGPGTRLLVL.

This clonotype was recorded at least ten times. J is TRBJ1-5 and V is TRBV12-3 or TRBV12-4, with 7 bases identical to TRBD1. J lost 5 bases, V lost 6 bases, and 1 base had no gene match. This CDR3 is 12 amino acids long. The CDR3 nucleotides read TGTGCCAGCAGCCAGGGGGATCAGCCCCAGCATTTT. This gives the protein CASSQGDQPQHF.

This chain uses TRBV24-1 with TRBJ2-1; 9 nucleotides align to TRBD2. The CDR3 covers 15 residues. CDR1 is KGHDR, CDR2 SFDVKD, per germline. V was clipped by 4 bases and J by 6 bases; unmatched bases: 6. The DNA for the CDR3 is TGTGCCACCAGTGAGGGGACTAGCTTTGCCAATGAGCAGTTCTTC. Protein sequence: CATSEGTSFANEQFF.

This clonotype has a count of ten or more. This chain joins TRBV19 and TRBJ1-2; D is ambiguous. The germline V and J ends were trimmed by 3 bases and 4 bases, with 9 bases remaining between them. Germline V lookup: CDR1 LNHDA, CDR2 SQIVND (reference sequence). The CDR3 is 13 amino acids. The CDR3 reads CASSIGRGYGYTF. CDR3 coding DNA: TGTGCCAGTAGTATTGGCCGAGGCTATGGCTACACCTTC.

This clonotype showed up many times. The chain uses TRBV24-1 and TRBJ1-5; D is perhaps TRBD1 (5 bases). Germline CDR1 KGHDR, CDR2 SFDVKD. V lost 4 bases to trimming and J lost 7 bases, with 19 bases between them. CDR3 size: 16 residues. CDR3: CATSEEGGGIRQPQHF. For the CDR3, the DNA is TGTGCCACCAGTGAAGAGGGCGGGGGGATAAGGCAGCCCCAGCATTTT.

This clonotype showed up many times. The chain links TRBV12-3 or TRBV12-4 to TRBJ1-5; D perhaps matches TRBD1 (6 bases). With 5 bases removed from V and 0 bases from J, the gap between germline ends came to 20 bases. CDR3 length: 18 residues. The CDR3 DNA reads as TGTGCCAGCAGTCCTCAACGCAGGGGTCAGCATAGCAATCAGCCCCAGCATTTT. Its protein product is CASSPQRRGQHSNQPQHF.

The chain links TRBV15 to TRBJ1-1; 10 positions agree with TRBD1. V dropped 3 bases and J dropped 5; count of bases not matched to a gene: 6. The CDR3 has 15 residues. Germline lookup yields CDR1 LNHNV and CDR2 YYDKDF (reference sequence). CDR3: CATSRGPGQGTEAFF. For the CDR3, the DNA is TGTGCCACCAGCAGGGGTCCGGGACAGGGGACTGAAGCTTTCTTT.

This chain uses TRBV12-3 or TRBV12-4 with TRBJ1-6; tentative D call: TRBD1 (5 bases). V gave up 0 bases and J gave up 9 bases, with 9 bases separating them. The CDR3 has 14 residues. Here the CDR3 reads CASSLAGRGSPLHF. The CDR3 DNA follows: TGTGCCAGCAGTTTAGCGGGACGGGGTTCACCCCTCCACTTT.

In its sample, this clonotype was seen many times. The chain joins TRBV2 to TRBJ1-5, with D uncertain. Trimming stripped 3 bases from V and 5 bases from J, with 11 bases between. CDR3 length equals 14 residues. Germline CDR1 reads SNHLY; CDR2 reads FYNNEI. CDR3 residues: CASSDPGRYQPQHF. CDR3 DNA: TGTGCCAGCAGTGATCCCGGCAGATATCAGCCCCAGCATTTT.

This clonotype was counted ten times or more. The chain uses TRBV2 and TRBJ1-5, with 9 bases identical to TRBD1. CDR1 and CDR2 (germline): SNHLY, FYNNEI. There are 17 residues in the CDR3. With V trimmed by 4 bases and J by 1 base, 8 bases remained unmatched. The CDR3 coding sequence is TGTGCCAGCAGTGCCCCGGGACAGGGTTGGAGCAATCAGCCCCAGCATTTT. It is translated as CASSAPGQGWSNQPQHF.

This chain connects TRBV7-2 to TRBJ1-5; TRBD1 matches 7 bases. The CDR3 is made up of 16 amino acids. V shed 0 bases and J 8 bases; nucleotides not matched to a gene: 10. Germline V gene lookup returns CDR1 SGHTA and CDR2 FQGNSA. This chain's CDR3 is CASSLAARQGLEPQHF. CDR3 DNA sequence: TGTGCCAGCAGCTTAGCGGCCCGACAGGGCCTAGAGCCCCAGCATTTT.

There are many counts of this clonotype. V is TRBV18 and J is TRBJ2-5; D is perhaps TRBD1 (5 bases). The CDR3 contains 15 residues. V dropped 8 bases and J dropped 3 bases, with 19 bases sitting between them. The germline V gene has CDR1 KGHSH and CDR2 LQKENI. The CDR3 region is CASARVLGAEETQYF. In nucleotides, the CDR3 is TGTGCCAGCGCCCGGGTTTTAGGGGCCGAAGAGACCCAGTACTTC. Filled out from reference TRBV18 and TRBJ2-5, the complete variable domain reads NAGVMQNPRHLVRRRGQEARLRCSPMKGHSHVYWYRQLPEEGLKFMVYLQKENIIDESGMPKERFSAEFPKEGPSILRIQQVVRGDSAAYFCASARVLGAEETQYFGPGTRLLVL.

This clonotype was detected ten times or more. The J gene is TRBJ2-1, the V gene TRBV5-1; D perhaps matches TRBD2 (5 bases). Deletions cut 4 bases from V and 5 bases from J, with 10 bases between. The V gene's germline CDR1 is SGHRS and CDR2 YFSETQ. CDR3 length equals 13 residues. The CDR3 spells CASSLGVDNEQFF. The CDR3 DNA sequence: TGCGCCAGCAGCCTCGGGGTTGACAATGAGCAGTTCTTC.

This clonotype was counted only a few times. The V gene is TRBV7-2, the J gene TRBJ1-6; no clear D gene. CDR1 and CDR2 from the germline V gene are SGHTA and FQGNSA. With 6 bases removed from V and 13 bases from J, the gap between germline ends came to 10 bases. There are 11 residues in the CDR3. The DNA of the CDR3 is TGTGCCAGCAGGGACTTCGGGCCCCTCCACTTT. Translated, it gives CASRDFGPLHF.

This clonotype was found a few times. The J gene is TRBJ1-2, the V gene TRBV25-1, with D tentatively TRBD1 (6 bases). V dropped 7 bases and J dropped 7 bases, with 16 bases sitting between them. The CDR3 sequence is 13 residues long. Germline values: CDR1 MGHDK, CDR2 SYGVNS. CDR3 protein: CASMTPRGGGYTF. The CDR3 DNA sequence: TGTGCCAGCATGACCCCCAGAGGGGGTGGCTACACCTTC.

Remarks on this clonotype: One base away lies a much larger clone, so this may be a sequencing read error. The chain carries TRBV28 and TRBJ2-2, with TRBD2 as a possible D gene (5 bases). This CDR3 region has 15 residues. Germline V lookup: CDR1 MDHEN, CDR2 SYDVKM. CDR3 region: CASSLWKLNTGEPFF. CDR3 sequence (DNA): TGTGCCAGCAGTTTATGGAAGTTGAACACCGGGGAGCCGTTTTTT. Supplemented by reference TRBV28 and TRBJ2-2, the full variable domain reads DVKVTQSSRYLVKRTGEKVFLECVQDMDHENMFWYRQDPGLGLRLIYFSYDVKMKEKGDIPEGYSVSREKKERFSLILESASTNQTSMYLCASSLWKLNTGEPFFGEGSRLTVL.

The chain recombines TRBV11-3 with TRBJ2-7, with D possibly TRBD1 on 6 matching bases. Germline-derived CDR1 and CDR2 are SGHNT and YENEEA. The CDR3 is 15 amino acids. The V and J ends lost 1 base and 4 bases respectively, with 14 bases between them. DNA for the CDR3: TGTGCCAGCAGCTTAGGTGGGGGCGCTTTATACGAGCAGTACTTC. It translates to CASSLGGGALYEQYF.

This clonotype was detected ten times or more. The chain combines TRBV15 with TRBJ1-2; D may be TRBD1 (5 bases). V was clipped by 8 bases and J by 6 bases, with 16 bases between them. The CDR3 is 13 residues long. The germline gives CDR1 LNHNV, CDR2 YYDKDF (reference sequence). In nucleotides, the CDR3 is TGTGCCACCTCCCGAGGGGAGGTTAATGGCTACACCTTC. This gives the protein CATSRGEVNGYTF.

V usage is TRBV28 and J usage is TRBJ1-2; a possible D gene is TRBD1 (5 bases). Germline lookup yields CDR1 MDHEN and CDR2 SYDVKM. The CDR3 consists of 14 residues. V dropped 5 bases and J dropped 4 bases, with 14 bases sitting between them. The CDR3 reads CASSKRGRIYGYTF. In nucleotides, the CDR3 is TGTGCCAGCAGTAAACGGGGACGGATCTATGGCTACACCTTC.

This clonotype was recorded a few times. The rearrangement uses TRBV5-1 and TRBJ1-1, with D maybe TRBD1 (6 bases). The germline V gene encodes CDR1 SGHRS and CDR2 YFSETQ. The CDR3 contains 15 residues. V lost 4 bases, J lost 1 base, and 14 bases lay in between. The chain's CDR3 is CASSAYRAGNTEAFF. The CDR3 DNA is TGCGCCAGCAGCGCCTACAGGGCTGGGAACACTGAAGCTTTCTTT.

DNA for the CDR3: TGCGCCAGCAGCCAAGATAATTTTCGCGGGACAGACCTAGCCAAAAACATTCAGTACTTC. This codes for CASSQDNFRGTDLAKNIQYF. The chain couples TRBV4-1 to TRBJ2-4, with D possibly matching TRBD1 (7 bases). This CDR3 region has 20 residues. Germline CDR1 MGHRA, CDR2 YSYEKL. Between the trimmed V and J ends, which lost 0 bases and 0 bases, there was a span of 21 bases.

This clonotype was seen ten or more times. The chain employs TRBV10-3 and TRBJ2-5, with D possibly being TRBD1 or TRBD2 (5 bases each). Germline CDR1 is ENHRY and CDR2 is SYGVKD. The CDR3 is 14 residues long. The V gene lost 6 bases and the J gene lost 5 bases, with 16 bases spanning the gap. The CDR3 coding sequence is TGTGCCATCAGAGCCGGGACGGTGACCGAGACCCAGTACTTC. Translation gives CAIRAGTVTETQYF.

This chain connects TRBV6-1 to TRBJ2-2; tentatively, D is TRBD2 (6 bases). Trimming stripped 1 base from V and 7 bases from J, with 13 bases between. The CDR3 runs to 15 residues. Germline V gene sequence: CDR1 MNHNS, CDR2 SASEGT. The CDR3 DNA sequence: TGTGCCAGCAGTGAAGGACTAGGAGGGGTCGGGGAGCTGTTTTTT. The encoded protein is CASSEGLGGVGELFF.

Ten or more counts support this clonotype. This sequence joins TRBV2 and TRBJ1-2, with a weak D call TRBD1 (6 bases). CDR1 is SNHLY, CDR2 FYNNEI, per germline. CDR3 length: 14 residues. The V and J ends lost 7 bases and 8 bases respectively, with 20 bases between them. CDR3 sequence (DNA): TGTGCCAGCACAACAGGGAGGCTTATCCGAGGCTACACCTTC. This encodes CASTTGRLIRGYTF.

This clonotype has at least ten counts. The V gene is TRBV12-3 or TRBV12-4, the J gene TRBJ1-5, with D perhaps TRBD1 (5 bases). This CDR3 contains 15 residues. Trimming took 5 bases from V and 7 from J, leaving 18 bases between them. CDR3 sequence reads: CASSPTAGVDQPQHF. CDR3 nucleotide sequence: TGTGCCAGCAGTCCCACGGCGGGGGTCGACCAGCCCCAGCATTTT.

This clonotype was observed many times. The chain links TRBV6-1 to TRBJ2-5; the D gene is possibly TRBD1 (6 bases). CDR3 size: 15 residues. Germline lookup yields CDR1 MNHNS and CDR2 SASEGT. The V gene lost 2 bases and the J gene lost 5 bases, with 15 bases spanning the gap. The CDR3 loop is CASSEPGQTGETQYF. The CDR3 nucleotides are TGTGCCAGCAGTGAACCAGGACAGACTGGGGAGACCCAGTACTTC.

The chain carries TRBV7-2 and TRBJ2-7; no firm D call. V lost 2 bases, J lost 1 base, and 9 bases lay in between. Germline V gene lookup returns CDR1 SGHTA and CDR2 FQGNSA. This CDR3 contains 14 residues. CDR3 sequence reads: CASSLSPGSYEQYF. CDR3 bases: TGTGCCAGCAGCTTATCGCCAGGATCCTACGAGCAGTACTTC.